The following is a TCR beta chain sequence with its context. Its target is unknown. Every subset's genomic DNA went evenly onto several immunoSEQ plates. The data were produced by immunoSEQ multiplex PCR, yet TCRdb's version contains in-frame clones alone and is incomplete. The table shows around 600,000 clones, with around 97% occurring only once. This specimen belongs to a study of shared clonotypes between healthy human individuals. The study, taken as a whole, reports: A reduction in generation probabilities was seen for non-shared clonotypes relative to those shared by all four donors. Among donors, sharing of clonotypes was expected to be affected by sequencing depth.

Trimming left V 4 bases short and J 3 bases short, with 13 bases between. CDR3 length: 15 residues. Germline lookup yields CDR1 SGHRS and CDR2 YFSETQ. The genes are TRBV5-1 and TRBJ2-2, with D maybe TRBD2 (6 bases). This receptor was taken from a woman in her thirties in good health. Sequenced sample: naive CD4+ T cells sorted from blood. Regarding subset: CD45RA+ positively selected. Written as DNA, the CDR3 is TGCGCCAGCAGCCTCGCCGGGAGTGACACCGGGGAGCTGTTTTTT. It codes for CASSLAGSDTGELFF. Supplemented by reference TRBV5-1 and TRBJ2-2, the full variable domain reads KAGVTQTPRYLIKTRGQQVTLSCSPISGHRSVSWYQQTPGQGLQFLFEYFSETQRNKGNFPGRFSGRQFSNSRSEMNVSTLELGDSALYLCASSLAGSDTGELFFGEGSRLTVL.